These 3 T cell receptor beta chains were all obtained from the same sample, sequenced in a study of T cell changes during pregnancy in multiple sclerosis. Measured with immunoSEQ multiplex PCR; TCRdb has only the in-frame clones, and not every one. There are 90,000 to 95,000 clones in the sample; around 93% occur only once, and 2% to 2.5% lies in the top ten. The material sequenced was peripheral blood, taken in the third trimester of pregnancy. Receptors were obtained from a female donor with multiple sclerosis, enrolled in a pregnancy study.

The chain is built from TRBV27 and TRBJ1-5; weak D call: TRBD1 (5 bases). Germline-derived CDR1 and CDR2 are MNHEY and SMNVEV (reference sequence). The CDR3 extends over 13 amino acids. Trimming pared 9 bases from V and 5 bases from J, leaving 14 bases between. The chain's CDR3 is CASRKGQYQPQHF. The CDR3 DNA is TGTGCCAGTAGAAAAGGACAATATCAGCCCCAGCATTTT.

The chain employs TRBV15 and TRBJ2-5; D may be TRBD2 (5 bases). Trimming took 9 bases from V and 2 from J, leaving 13 bases between them. The CDR3 is 13 amino acids. The germline V gene encodes CDR1 LNHNV and CDR2 YYDKDF (reference sequence). DNA of the CDR3: TGTGCCACAACACTAGGCTCTCAAGAGACCCAGTACTTC. Protein sequence: CATTLGSQETQYF.

This chain uses TRBV6-5 with TRBJ2-7; 7 bases fit TRBD1. The CDR3 has 14 amino acids. The germline V gene encodes CDR1 MNHEY and CDR2 SVGAGI. J lost 2 bases, V lost 0 bases, and 1 base had no gene match. This CDR3 is CASSYSGTAYEQYF. For the CDR3, the DNA is TGTGCCAGCAGTTACTCAGGGACAGCCTACGAGCAGTACTTC.